A selection of T cell receptor beta chains follows, all from one sample in a study of T cell responses to AZD1222 COVID-19 vaccine. Sequenced by immunoSEQ multiplex PCR; TCRdb stores in-frame clones only, minus some. The data contain over 150,000 clones, about 88% of them singletons. The starting material was peripheral blood, obtained on day 0 of AZD1222 vaccination. The receptors were sampled from an adult in good health. The CDR3 runs from the conserved cysteine through the conserved F or W. The order of the fields is clone size, D gene, V gene, J gene, CDR3 DNA, CDR3 protein. A D gene is named only where the DNA matches it firmly. Expanded clones are given a class, and other clones once, few, many or no size at all.

clone size: NA; D gene: NA; V gene: TRBV3-1/TRBV3-2; J gene: TRBJ1-5; CDR3 DNA: TGTGCCAGCAGCCAAGCTGACTCGGAAAGCAATCAGCCCCAGCATTTT; CDR3 protein: CASSQADSESNQPQHF
clone size: NA; D gene: NA; V gene: TRBV7-9; J gene: TRBJ2-7; CDR3 DNA: TGTGCCAGCAGCTGGGCCGAGAGCTCCTACGAGCAGTACTTC; CDR3 protein: CASSWAESSYEQYF
clone size: NA; D gene: TRBD2; V gene: TRBV5-4; J gene: TRBJ2-1; CDR3 DNA: TGTGCCAGCAGTTATATGGGGGGGGAGGCGAATGAGCAGTTCTTC; CDR3 protein: CASSYMGGEANEQFF
clone size: NA; D gene: NA; V gene: TRBV15; J gene: TRBJ1-2; CDR3 DNA: TGTGCCACCAGCAGCCTGGACGGGGGCGGGGGCTACACCTTC; CDR3 protein: CATSSLDGGGGYTF
clone size: NA; D gene: NA; V gene: TRBV3-1/TRBV3-2; J gene: TRBJ2-2; CDR3 DNA: TGTGCCAGCAGCCAAGGGCCGGCAGGGTCCACCGGGGAGCTGTTTTTT; CDR3 protein: CASSQGPAGSTGELFF
clone size: NA; D gene: NA; V gene: TRBV7-9; J gene: TRBJ1-1; CDR3 DNA: TGTGCCAGCAGCTCAGAGGACAGAAACTTGAACACTGAAGCTTTCTTT; CDR3 protein: CASSSEDRNLNTEAFF
clone size: NA; D gene: NA; V gene: TRBV4-2; J gene: TRBJ2-1; CDR3 DNA: TGTGCCAGCAGCCAGGACCCGGGACTTAACAATGAGCAGTTCTTC; CDR3 protein: CASSQDPGLNNEQFF
clone size: NA; D gene: NA; V gene: TRBV7-8; J gene: TRBJ2-7; CDR3 DNA: TGTGCCAGCAACAAACCGGACGGAGCCTACGAGCAGTACTTC; CDR3 protein: CASNKPDGAYEQYF
clone size: NA; D gene: NA; V gene: TRBV4-2; J gene: TRBJ1-5; CDR3 DNA: TGTGCCAGCAGCCAAGGACGGCAGCCCCAGCATTTT; CDR3 protein: CASSQGRQPQHF
clone size: NA; D gene: NA; V gene: TRBV6-4; J gene: TRBJ1-6; CDR3 DNA: TGTGCCAGCACCCCGAACCCAGGGAATTCACCCCTCCACTTT; CDR3 protein: CASTPNPGNSPLHF
clone size: NA; D gene: NA; V gene: TRBV4-1; J gene: TRBJ2-3; CDR3 DNA: TGCGCCAGCAGCCAAATAGGGTGGAGCACAGATACGCAGTATTTT; CDR3 protein: CASSQIGWSTDTQYF
clone size: NA; D gene: NA; V gene: TRBV7-2; J gene: TRBJ2-7; CDR3 DNA: TGTGCCAGCAGCTTAGATACCGCTCTCGCCTACGAGCAGTACTTC; CDR3 protein: CASSLDTALAYEQYF
clone size: NA; D gene: NA; V gene: TRBV7-2; J gene: TRBJ2-1; CDR3 DNA: TGTGCCAGCAGCTCGGGGGTCCGGCAGTTCTTC; CDR3 protein: CASSSGVRQFF
clone size: NA; D gene: TRBD1; V gene: TRBV6-1; J gene: TRBJ1-5; CDR3 DNA: TGTGCCAGCAGTGACCGGGACAGTAGACAGCCCCAGCATTTT; CDR3 protein: CASSDRDSRQPQHF
clone size: NA; D gene: NA; V gene: TRBV29-1; J gene: TRBJ1-2; CDR3 DNA: TGCAGCGTTTCTTACAGTGCCTATGGCTACACCTTC; CDR3 protein: CSVSYSAYGYTF
clone size: NA; D gene: NA; V gene: TRBV5-1; J gene: TRBJ2-3; CDR3 DNA: TGCGCCAGCAGATCACAGCTTATCACAGATACGCAGTATTTT; CDR3 protein: CASRSQLITDTQYF
clone size: NA; D gene: NA; V gene: TRBV4-1; J gene: TRBJ2-2; CDR3 DNA: TGCGCCAGCAGCCTTAGAGCGGCTCTGATGAACACCGGGGAGCTGTTTTTT; CDR3 protein: CASSLRAALMNTGELFF
clone size: NA; D gene: TRBD1; V gene: TRBV19; J gene: TRBJ2-7; CDR3 DNA: TGTGCCAGTACCCGGACAGGGTGGGGCGAGCAGTACTTC; CDR3 protein: CASTRTGWGEQYF
clone size: NA; D gene: TRBD2; V gene: TRBV3-1/TRBV3-2; J gene: TRBJ2-1; CDR3 DNA: TGTGCCAGCAGCCTCGGAGGAGCGGGGGCTCGGGAGCAGTTCTTC; CDR3 protein: CASSLGGAGAREQFF
clone size: NA; D gene: NA; V gene: TRBV18; J gene: TRBJ2-7; CDR3 DNA: TGTGCCAGCTCCCCGACTCTATACGAGCAGTACTTC; CDR3 protein: CASSPTLYEQYF
clone size: NA; D gene: NA; V gene: TRBV2; J gene: TRBJ1-5; CDR3 DNA: TGTGCCAGCAGTGAATTGGGGGCAGGTCAGCCCCAGCATTTT; CDR3 protein: CASSELGAGQPQHF
clone size: once; D gene: NA; V gene: TRBV18; J gene: TRBJ1-1; CDR3 DNA: TGTGCCAGCTCACCCCGGTTGGAGGGGACTGAAGCTTTCTTT; CDR3 protein: CASSPRLEGTEAFF
clone size: NA; D gene: NA; V gene: TRBV5-1; J gene: TRBJ2-1; CDR3 DNA: TGCGCCAGCAGGACGGACGGCTCCTACAATGAGCAGTTCTTC; CDR3 protein: CASRTDGSYNEQFF
clone size: NA; D gene: NA; V gene: TRBV19; J gene: TRBJ2-6; CDR3 DNA: TGTGCCAGTACCCCCGGCTCTGGGGCCAACGTCCTGACTTTC; CDR3 protein: CASTPGSGANVLTF
clone size: NA; D gene: NA; V gene: TRBV6-2/TRBV6-3; J gene: TRBJ2-7; CDR3 DNA: TGTGCCAGCAGCCATACAGGGTTCGAGCAGTACTTC; CDR3 protein: CASSHTGFEQYF
clone size: once; D gene: NA; V gene: TRBV2; J gene: TRBJ1-4; CDR3 DNA: TGTGCCAGCAGCCTGGGGGCTGGTAATGAAAAACTGTTTTTT; CDR3 protein: CASSLGAGNEKLFF
clone size: few; D gene: NA; V gene: TRBV7-2; J gene: TRBJ2-1; CDR3 DNA: TGTGCCAGCAGCTCCCGGACCTCCTACAATGAGCAGTTCTTC; CDR3 protein: CASSSRTSYNEQFF
clone size: NA; D gene: NA; V gene: TRBV9; J gene: TRBJ2-5; CDR3 DNA: TGTGCCAGCAGCGTGTATAGCGGCTCAGAGACCCAGTACTTC; CDR3 protein: CASSVYSGSETQYF